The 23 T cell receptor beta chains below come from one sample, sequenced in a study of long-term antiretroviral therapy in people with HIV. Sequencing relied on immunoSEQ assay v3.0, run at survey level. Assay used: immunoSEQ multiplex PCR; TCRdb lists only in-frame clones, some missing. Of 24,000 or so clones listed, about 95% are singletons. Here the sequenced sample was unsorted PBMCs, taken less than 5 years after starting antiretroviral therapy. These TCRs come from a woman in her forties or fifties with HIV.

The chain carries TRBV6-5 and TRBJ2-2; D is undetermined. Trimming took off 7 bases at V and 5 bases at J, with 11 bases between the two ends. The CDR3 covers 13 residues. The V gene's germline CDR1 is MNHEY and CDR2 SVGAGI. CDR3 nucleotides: TGTGCCAGCACCTATCCTTTAACCGGGGAGCTGTTTTTT. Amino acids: CASTYPLTGELFF.

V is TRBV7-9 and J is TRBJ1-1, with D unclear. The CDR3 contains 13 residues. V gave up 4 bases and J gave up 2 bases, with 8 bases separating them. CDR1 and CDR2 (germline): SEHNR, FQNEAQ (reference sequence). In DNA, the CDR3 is TGTGCCAGCAGCTACGACGGTAACACTGAAGCTTTCTTT. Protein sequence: CASSYDGNTEAFF.

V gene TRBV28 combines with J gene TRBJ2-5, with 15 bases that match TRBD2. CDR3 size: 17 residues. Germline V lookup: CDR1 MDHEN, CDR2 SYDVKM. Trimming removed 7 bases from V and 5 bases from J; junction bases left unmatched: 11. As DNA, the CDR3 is TGTGCCAGCACTGCTATAGGGACTAGCGGGAGGCGGGAGACCCAGTACTTC. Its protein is CASTAIGTSGRRETQYF.

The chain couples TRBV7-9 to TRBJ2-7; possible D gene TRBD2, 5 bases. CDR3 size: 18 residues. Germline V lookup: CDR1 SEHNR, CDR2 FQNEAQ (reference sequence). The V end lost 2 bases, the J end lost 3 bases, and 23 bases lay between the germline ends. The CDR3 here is CASSLIGHSDFPFYEQYF. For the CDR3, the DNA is TGTGCCAGCAGCTTAATCGGTCATTCGGACTTTCCGTTCTACGAGCAGTACTTC.

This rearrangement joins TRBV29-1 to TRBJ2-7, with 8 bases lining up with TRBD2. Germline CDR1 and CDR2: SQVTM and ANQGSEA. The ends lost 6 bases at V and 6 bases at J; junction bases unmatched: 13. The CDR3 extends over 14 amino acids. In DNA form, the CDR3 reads TGCAGCGTATGGGGGGCGGGAGGATCTACCGAGCAGTACTTC. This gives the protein CSVWGAGGSTEQYF.

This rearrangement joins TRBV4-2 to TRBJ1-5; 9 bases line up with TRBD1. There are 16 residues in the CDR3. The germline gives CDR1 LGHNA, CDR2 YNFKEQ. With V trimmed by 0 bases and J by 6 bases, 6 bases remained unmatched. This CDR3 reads CASSQEGQGLGQPQHF. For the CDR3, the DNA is TGTGCCAGCAGCCAAGAGGGACAGGGATTAGGTCAGCCCCAGCATTTT.

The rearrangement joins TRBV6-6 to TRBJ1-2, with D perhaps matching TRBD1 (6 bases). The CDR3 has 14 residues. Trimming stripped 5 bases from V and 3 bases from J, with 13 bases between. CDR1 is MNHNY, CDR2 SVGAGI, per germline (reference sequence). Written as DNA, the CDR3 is TGTGCCAGCAGTGACCCTGGACAGTACTATGGCTACACCTTC. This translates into CASSDPGQYYGYTF.

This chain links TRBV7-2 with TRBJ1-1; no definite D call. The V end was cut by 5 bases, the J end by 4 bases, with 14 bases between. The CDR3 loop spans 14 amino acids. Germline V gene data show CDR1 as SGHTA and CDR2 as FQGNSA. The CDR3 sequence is CASSPTPQITEAFF. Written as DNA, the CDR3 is TGTGCCAGCAGCCCAACCCCACAGATCACTGAAGCTTTCTTT.

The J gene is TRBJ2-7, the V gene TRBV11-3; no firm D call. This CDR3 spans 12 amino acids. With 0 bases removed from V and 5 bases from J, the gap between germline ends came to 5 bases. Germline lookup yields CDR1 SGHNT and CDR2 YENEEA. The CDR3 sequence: CASSLDQDEQYF. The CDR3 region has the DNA TGTGCCAGCAGCTTAGATCAAGACGAGCAGTACTTC.

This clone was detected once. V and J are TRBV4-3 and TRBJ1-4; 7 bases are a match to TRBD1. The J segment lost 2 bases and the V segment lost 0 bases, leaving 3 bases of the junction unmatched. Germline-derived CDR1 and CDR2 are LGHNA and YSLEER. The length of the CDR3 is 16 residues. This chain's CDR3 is CASSQDRGATNEKLFF. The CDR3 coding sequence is TGCGCCAGCAGCCAAGACAGGGGGGCTACTAATGAAAAACTGTTTTTT.

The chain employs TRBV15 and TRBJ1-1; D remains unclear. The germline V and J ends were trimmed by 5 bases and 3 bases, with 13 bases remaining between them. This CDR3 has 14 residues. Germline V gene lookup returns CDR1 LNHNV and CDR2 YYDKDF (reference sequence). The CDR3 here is CATSVTGPHTEAFF. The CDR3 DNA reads TGTGCCACCAGCGTTACCGGGCCCCACACTGAAGCTTTCTTT.

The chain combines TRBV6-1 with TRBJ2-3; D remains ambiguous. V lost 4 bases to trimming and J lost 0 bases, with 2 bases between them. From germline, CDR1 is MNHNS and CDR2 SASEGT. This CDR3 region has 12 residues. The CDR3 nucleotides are TGTGCCAGCAGTGTTAGCACAGATACGCAGTATTTT. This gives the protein CASSVSTDTQYF.

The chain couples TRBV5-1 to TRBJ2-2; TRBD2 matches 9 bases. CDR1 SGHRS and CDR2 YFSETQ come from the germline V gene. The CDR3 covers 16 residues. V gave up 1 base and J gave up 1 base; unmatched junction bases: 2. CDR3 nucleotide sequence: TGCGCCAGCAGCTTGATACTAGCGGGGAACACCGGGGAGCTGTTTTTT. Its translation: CASSLILAGNTGELFF.

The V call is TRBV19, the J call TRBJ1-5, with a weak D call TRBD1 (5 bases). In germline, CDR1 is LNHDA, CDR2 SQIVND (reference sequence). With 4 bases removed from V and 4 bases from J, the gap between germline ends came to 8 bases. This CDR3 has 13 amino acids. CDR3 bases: TGTGCCAGTAGTAGGAGACAGAATCAGCCCCAGCATTTT. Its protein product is CASSRRQNQPQHF.

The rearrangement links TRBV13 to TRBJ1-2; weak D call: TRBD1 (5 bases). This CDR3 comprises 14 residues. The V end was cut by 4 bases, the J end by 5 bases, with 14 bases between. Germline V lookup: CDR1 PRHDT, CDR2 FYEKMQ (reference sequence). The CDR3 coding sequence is TGTGCCAGCAGCTCGACAAGGGGCGCTTATGGCTACACCTTC. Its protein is CASSSTRGAYGYTF.

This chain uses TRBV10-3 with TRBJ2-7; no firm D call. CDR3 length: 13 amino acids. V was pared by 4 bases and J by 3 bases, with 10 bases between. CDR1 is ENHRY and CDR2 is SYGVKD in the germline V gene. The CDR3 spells CAISGEAHYEQYF. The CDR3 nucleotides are TGTGCCATCAGTGGAGAGGCCCACTACGAGCAGTACTTC.

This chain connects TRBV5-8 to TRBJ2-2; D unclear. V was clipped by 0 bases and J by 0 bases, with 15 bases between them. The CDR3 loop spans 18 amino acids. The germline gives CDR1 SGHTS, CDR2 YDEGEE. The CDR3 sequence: CASSLAFRSATNTGELFF. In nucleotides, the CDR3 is TGTGCCAGCAGCTTGGCCTTTAGAAGCGCCACGAACACCGGGGAGCTGTTTTTT.

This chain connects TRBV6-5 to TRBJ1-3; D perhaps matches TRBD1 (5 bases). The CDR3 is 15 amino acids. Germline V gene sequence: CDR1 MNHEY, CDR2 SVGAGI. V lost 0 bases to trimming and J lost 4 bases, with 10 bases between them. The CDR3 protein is CASSYSRSGGNTIYF. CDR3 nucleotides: TGTGCCAGCAGTTACTCTCGGTCAGGGGGAAACACCATATATTTT.

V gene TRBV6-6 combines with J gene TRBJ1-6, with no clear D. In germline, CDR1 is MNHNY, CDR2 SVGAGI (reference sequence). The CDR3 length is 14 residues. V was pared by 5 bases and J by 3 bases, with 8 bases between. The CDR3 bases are TGTGCCAGCAGTAACATAGACTATAATTCACCCCTCCACTTT. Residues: CASSNIDYNSPLHF.

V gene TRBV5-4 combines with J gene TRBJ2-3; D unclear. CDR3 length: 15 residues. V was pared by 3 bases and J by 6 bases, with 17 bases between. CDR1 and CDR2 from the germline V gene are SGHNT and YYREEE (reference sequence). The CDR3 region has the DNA TGTGCCAGCAGCTCGAACCGACCAAACCGGGATACGCAGTATTTT. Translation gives CASSSNRPNRDTQYF.

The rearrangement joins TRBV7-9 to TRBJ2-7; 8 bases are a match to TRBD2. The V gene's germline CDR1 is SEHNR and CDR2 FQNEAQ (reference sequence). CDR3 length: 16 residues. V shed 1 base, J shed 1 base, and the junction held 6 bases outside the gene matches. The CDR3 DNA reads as TGTGCCAGCAGCTTAGGGCGGGGGGCTCTTTCCTACGAGCAGTACTTC. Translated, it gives CASSLGRGALSYEQYF.

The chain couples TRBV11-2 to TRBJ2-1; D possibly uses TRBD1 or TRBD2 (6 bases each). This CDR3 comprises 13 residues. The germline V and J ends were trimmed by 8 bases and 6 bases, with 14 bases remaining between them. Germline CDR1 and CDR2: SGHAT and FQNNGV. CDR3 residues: CASGTLQGNEQFF. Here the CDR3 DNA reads TGTGCCAGCGGGACTTTACAGGGCAATGAGCAGTTCTTC. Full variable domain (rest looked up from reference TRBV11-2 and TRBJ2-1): EAGVAQSPRYKIIEKRQSVAFWCNPISGHATLYWYQQILGQGPKLLIQFQNNGVVDDSQLPKDRFSAERLKGVDSTLKIQPAKLEDSAVYLCASGTLQGNEQFFGPGTRLTVL.

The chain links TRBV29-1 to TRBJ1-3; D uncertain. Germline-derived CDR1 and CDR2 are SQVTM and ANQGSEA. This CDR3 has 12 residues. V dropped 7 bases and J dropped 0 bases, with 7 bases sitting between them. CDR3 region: CSAEASGNTIYF. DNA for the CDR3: TGCAGCGCTGAGGCCTCTGGAAACACCATATATTTT.